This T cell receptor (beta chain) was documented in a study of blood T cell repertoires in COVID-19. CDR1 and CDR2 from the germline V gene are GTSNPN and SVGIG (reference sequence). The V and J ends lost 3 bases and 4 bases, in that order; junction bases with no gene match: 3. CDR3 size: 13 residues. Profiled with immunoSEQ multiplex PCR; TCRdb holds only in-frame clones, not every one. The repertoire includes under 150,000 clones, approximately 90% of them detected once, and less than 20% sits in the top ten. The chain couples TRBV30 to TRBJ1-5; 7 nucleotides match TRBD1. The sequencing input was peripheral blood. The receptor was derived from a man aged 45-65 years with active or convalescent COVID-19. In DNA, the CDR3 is TGTGCCTGGAGACAGGGGCCTAATCAGCCCCAGCATTTT. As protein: CAWRQGPNQPQHF.